One sample yielded the 10 T cell receptor beta chains listed below, sequenced in a study of cytomegalovirus exposure and HLA in healthy donors. The PCR ran on 60 Vbeta and 13 Jbeta primers. Data came from immunoSEQ multiplex PCR; TCRdb stores just in-frame clones and leaves some out. The sample consists of some 130,000 clones, 77% of them appearing once. Sequencing was done on a sample of PBMCs. The receptor source for this set is a man aged 25-45 years in good health and CMV-seronegative.

This sequence joins TRBV28 and TRBJ1-5; possible D gene TRBD1, 5 bases. CDR1 is MDHEN and CDR2 is SYDVKM in the germline V gene. V was clipped by 6 bases and J by 1 base, with 13 bases between them. CDR3 size: 15 residues. As DNA, the CDR3 is TGTGCCAGCAGGCCCAGGGTCGTAAGCAATCAGCCCCAGCATTTT. This translates into CASRPRVVSNQPQHF. The full variable domain, rest sourced from reference TRBV28 and TRBJ1-5, is DVKVTQSSRYLVKRTGEKVFLECVQDMDHENMFWYRQDPGLGLRLIYFSYDVKMKEKGDIPEGYSVSREKKERFSLILESASTNQTSMYLCASRPRVVSNQPQHFGDGTRLSIL.

The J gene is TRBJ2-3, the V gene TRBV5-6, with 14 bases identical to TRBD2. The ends lost 4 bases at V and 3 bases at J; junction bases unmatched: 7. The CDR3 is made up of 17 amino acids. Per germline, CDR1 SGHDT and CDR2 YYEEEE. This CDR3 reads CASSTGTSGSGTDTQYF. The CDR3 DNA sequence: TGTGCCAGCAGCACCGGGACTAGCGGGAGCGGGACAGATACGCAGTATTTT.

This chain connects TRBV28 to TRBJ2-7; the D gene is possibly TRBD2 (5 bases). Deletions cut 3 bases from V and 4 bases from J, with 13 bases between. CDR1 is MDHEN, CDR2 SYDVKM, per germline. CDR3 length equals 14 residues. In DNA, the CDR3 is TGTGCCAGCAGTTTTGCCAGCGGCCTTTACGAGCAGTACTTC. This translates into CASSFASGLYEQYF.

This chain uses TRBV27 with TRBJ1-1; D is undetermined. The CDR3 is 13 amino acids. The germline gives CDR1 MNHEY, CDR2 SMNVEV (reference sequence). V shed 6 bases and J shed 0 bases, with 8 bases lying between them. This chain's CDR3 is CASRYGLNTEAFF. The CDR3 DNA reads TGTGCCAGCAGATACGGGTTGAACACTGAAGCTTTCTTT.

The chain is built from TRBV9 and TRBJ2-2, with 10 positions matching TRBD2. Trimming at V came to 4 bases and at J to 7 bases, leaving 16 bases not matched to a gene. Germline V gene data show CDR1 as SGDLS and CDR2 as YYNGEE. This CDR3 has 18 amino acids. The CDR3 DNA reads as TGTGCCAGCAGCCTTAGTTTAACAAGCGGGAGGGCCAGCGGGGAGCTGTTTTTT. It codes for CASSLSLTSGRASGELFF.

The chain joins TRBV28 to TRBJ1-2; 11 nucleotides match TRBD1. Per germline, CDR1 MDHEN and CDR2 SYDVKM. CDR3 size: 13 residues. With V trimmed by 8 bases and J by 8 bases, 7 bases remained unmatched. This CDR3 is CASATGQGEGYTF. In DNA, the CDR3 is TGTGCCAGCGCAACGGGACAGGGGGAAGGCTACACCTTC.

With regard to this clone: Other nucleotide sequences from this sample produce the same CDR3. The V gene is TRBV29-1, the J gene TRBJ2-7; the match to TRBD2 covers 10 bases. Per germline, CDR1 SQVTM and CDR2 ANQGSEA. V lost 1 base, J lost 3 bases, and 3 bases stayed unmatched. This CDR3 contains 14 residues. CDR3 nucleotides: TGCAGCGTTGAAGGGACTAGCGGAAACTACGAGCAGTACTTC. Encoded protein: CSVEGTSGNYEQYF.

The chain links TRBV11-3 to TRBJ2-1; D not certain. There are 14 residues in the CDR3. Germline V gene data show CDR1 as SGHNT and CDR2 as YENEEA. V dropped 5 bases and J dropped 8 bases, with 16 bases sitting between them. This CDR3 is CASSLDSAVDEQFF. CDR3 DNA: TGTGCCAGCAGCCTCGACTCGGCGGTCGATGAGCAGTTCTTC. Complete variable domain (other parts from reference TRBV11-3 and TRBJ2-1): EAGVVQSPRYKIIEKKQPVAFWCNPISGHNTLYWYLQNLGQGPELLIRYENEEAVDDSQLPKDRFSAERLKGVDSTLKIQPAELGDSAVYLCASSLDSAVDEQFFGPGTRLTVL.

The V and J genes are TRBV30 and TRBJ1-1; D uncertain. With 2 bases removed from V and 8 bases from J, the gap between germline ends came to 9 bases. The CDR3 sequence is 11 residues long. The germline V gene encodes CDR1 GTSNPN and CDR2 SVGIG (reference sequence). This chain's CDR3 is CAWSHTKEAFF. Written as DNA, the CDR3 is TGTGCCTGGAGTCACACAAAGGAAGCTTTCTTT.

This chain connects TRBV10-3 to TRBJ2-2; the D is unclear. The CDR3 length is 12 residues. The germline V and J ends were trimmed by 9 bases and 0 bases, with 5 bases remaining between them. Germline assignment: CDR1 ENHRY and CDR2 SYGVKD. The DNA of the CDR3 is TGTGCCATGGCCGCGAACACCGGGGAGCTGTTTTTT. Translation: CAMAANTGELFF.